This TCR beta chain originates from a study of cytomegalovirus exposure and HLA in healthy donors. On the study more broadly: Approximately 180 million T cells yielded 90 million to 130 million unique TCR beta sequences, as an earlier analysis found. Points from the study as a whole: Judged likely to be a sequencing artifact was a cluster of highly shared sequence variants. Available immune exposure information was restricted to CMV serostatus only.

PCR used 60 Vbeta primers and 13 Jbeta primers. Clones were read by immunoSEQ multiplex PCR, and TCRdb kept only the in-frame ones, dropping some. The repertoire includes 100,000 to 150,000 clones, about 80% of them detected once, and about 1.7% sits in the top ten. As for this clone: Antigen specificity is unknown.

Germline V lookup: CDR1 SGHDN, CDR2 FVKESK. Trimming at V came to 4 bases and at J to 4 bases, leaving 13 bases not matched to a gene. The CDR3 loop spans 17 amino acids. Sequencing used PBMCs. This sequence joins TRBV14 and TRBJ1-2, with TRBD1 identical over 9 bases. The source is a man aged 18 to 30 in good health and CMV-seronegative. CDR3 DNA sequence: TGTGCCAGCAGCCCGTCGGGACAGGGTCGTTTATCCTATGGCTACACCTTC. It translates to CASSPSGQGRLSYGYTF.